The 12 T cell receptor beta chains below were found in one sample sequenced in a study of blood T cell repertoires in COVID-19 (dated by TCRdb to 2020 to 2022). Receptors were amplified or captured by the immunoSEQ multiplex PCR assay. TCRdb provides this immuneACCESS table in a form limited to in-frame rearrangements. Some clones are lacking; in checked studies, under half of them reflect an unresolved V gene, and why the rest are absent is not known. The sample records around 300,000 clones, roughly 85% of which are singletons. The ten most abundant clones make up 2% to 3% of the sample. Sequencing was performed on PBMCs or T cells enriched from blood (not recorded which). Source of these receptors: a woman in her 50s who had recovered from COVID-19.

The V and J genes are TRBV5-1 and TRBJ2-1; 9 bases line up with TRBD2. The CDR3 spans 15 residues. V lost 0 bases and J lost 11; bases outside the gene matches: 9. CDR1 SGHRS and CDR2 YFSETQ come from the germline V gene. The CDR3 spells CASSLELLAGTKQFF. In nucleotides, the CDR3 is TGCGCCAGCAGCTTGGAGCTCCTAGCGGGAACCAAGCAGTTCTTC. Full variable domain (remainder filled in from reference TRBV5-1 and TRBJ2-1): KAGVTQTPRYLIKTRGQQVTLSCSPISGHRSVSWYQQTPGQGLQFLFEYFSETQRNKGNFPGRFSGRQFSNSRSEMNVSTLELGDSALYLCASSLELLAGTKQFFGPGTRLTVL.

This sequence joins TRBV5-4 and TRBJ2-3, with D hard to call. The germline CDR1 and CDR2 sequences are SGHNT and YYREEE (reference sequence). The ends were cut back, 1 base at V and 2 bases at J, with 5 bases in the middle. This CDR3 comprises 13 residues. The DNA of the CDR3 is TGTGCCAGCAGCTTGAAGCCCACAGATACGCAGTATTTT. Protein sequence: CASSLKPTDTQYF.

The chain recombines TRBV29-1 with TRBJ1-1, with 9 bases lining up with TRBD1. Trimming at V came to 7 bases and at J to 2 bases, leaving 5 bases not matched to a gene. Germline values: CDR1 SQVTM, CDR2 ANQGSEA. The CDR3 has 13 amino acids. The DNA for the CDR3 is TGCAGCGCCTCGACAGGGGGAAACACTGAAGCTTTCTTT. It is translated as CSASTGGNTEAFF.

The chain uses TRBV10-3 and TRBJ2-2; no clear D gene. The V end was cut by 6 bases, the J end by 0 bases, with 5 bases between. Germline loops: CDR1 ENHRY, CDR2 SYGVKD. This CDR3 is 13 amino acids long. This CDR3 is CAIRQTNTGELFF. Here the CDR3 DNA reads TGTGCCATCAGGCAGACGAACACCGGGGAGCTGTTTTTT.

This chain connects TRBV5-1 to TRBJ2-7; TRBD2 matches at 10 bases. The germline CDR1 and CDR2 sequences are SGHRS and YFSETQ. V was pared by 2 bases and J by 3 bases, with 5 bases of the junction left unmatched. This CDR3 spans 15 amino acids. The CDR3 DNA reads as TGCGCCAGCAGCTTTCTAGCGGGGGACAACTACGAGCAGTACTTC. It encodes CASSFLAGDNYEQYF.

This sequence joins TRBV5-5 and TRBJ1-2, with TRBD1 matching over 8 bases. Germline V gene data show CDR1 as SGHKS and CDR2 as YYEKEE (reference sequence). CDR3 size: 15 residues. The V and J ends lost 0 bases and 5 bases, in that order; junction bases with no gene match: 6. CDR3 bases: TGTGCCAGCAGCTTGGGTGGGACAGGATTTTATGGCTACACCTTC. As protein: CASSLGGTGFYGYTF.

This clone was detected a few times. J is TRBJ1-1 and V is TRBV15, with TRBD1 identical over 8 bases. Germline CDR1 and CDR2: LNHNV and YYDKDF (reference sequence). The junction had 5 bases not matched to a gene; V was cut back by 1 base and J by 4 bases. The CDR3 has 15 residues. The CDR3 nucleotides read TGTGCCACCAGCAGAGGGTCAGGGGGCCTCACTGAAGCTTTCTTT. It translates to CATSRGSGGLTEAFF.

V is TRBV7-6 and J is TRBJ2-7; 8 bases match TRBD2. Germline V gene lookup returns CDR1 SGHVS and CDR2 FNYEAQ. This CDR3 spans 20 amino acids. Trimming took 0 bases from V and 2 from J; bases not matched to a gene: 18. The chain's CDR3 is CASSLATDTGVAGLPYEQYF. CDR3 nucleotide sequence: TGTGCCAGCAGCTTAGCGACAGATACAGGAGTAGCGGGACTACCCTACGAGCAGTACTTC.

This clone came up a few times. This chain joins TRBV7-9 and TRBJ2-5; a possible D gene is TRBD2 (6 bases). The CDR3 has 15 residues. CDR1 and CDR2 (germline): SEHNR, FQNEAQ (reference sequence). V dropped 5 bases and J dropped 4 bases, with 17 bases sitting between them. The CDR3 sequence: CASSLIPSVAETQYF. CDR3 in DNA: TGTGCCAGCAGCCTGATTCCTAGCGTGGCAGAGACCCAGTACTTC.

The CDR3 sequence is CAISQGVSPGPDTQYF. The CDR3, as DNA: TGTGCCATCTCCCAAGGGGTGTCCCCTGGGCCAGATACGCAGTATTTT. The V gene is TRBV10-3, the J gene TRBJ2-3, with D possibly being TRBD1 (5 bases). This CDR3 has 16 residues. Germline V gene lookup returns CDR1 ENHRY and CDR2 SYGVKD. The V end was cut by 8 bases, the J end by 4 bases, with 22 bases between.

The chain carries TRBV5-1 and TRBJ2-5; 10 nucleotides agree with TRBD2. J was trimmed by 5 bases and V by 0 bases; bases with no gene match: 7. CDR1 and CDR2 (germline): SGHRS, YFSETQ. The length of the CDR3 is 16 residues. CDR3 sequence: CASSLAKRGGMETQYF. DNA of the CDR3: TGCGCCAGCAGCTTGGCCAAGCGGGGGGGCATGGAGACCCAGTACTTC.

The chain joins TRBV24-1 to TRBJ2-2; perhaps TRBD2 as D (6 bases). Trimming stripped 8 bases from V and 5 bases from J, with 11 bases between. CDR1 and CDR2 (germline): KGHDR, SFDVKD. The CDR3 spans 13 residues. CDR3 nucleotide sequence: TGTGCCACCAAGCGGGCCTCAACCGGGGAGCTGTTTTTT. Residues: CATKRASTGELFF.